Reported below is one TCR beta chain. Antigen specificity is unknown. These data are taken from a study of cytomegalovirus exposure and HLA in healthy donors. Study outcomes and limitations: Most subjects had HLA-A and HLA-B alleles reportedly predicted accurately by TCR beta sequences. Later work showed greater clonal expansion in HLA-associated TCR beta chains than in equally common others.

The germline V gene has CDR1 MNHEY and CDR2 SMNVEV (reference sequence). Trimming took off 10 bases at V and 6 bases at J, with 25 bases between the two ends. The length of the CDR3 is 15 residues. Use of 60 Vbeta and 13 Jbeta primers characterized the PCR. TCRdb's copy holds only in-frame clones and misses some; the assay was immunoSEQ multiplex PCR. The sample lists over 100,000 clones, over 65% seen once, with roughly 0.87% in the top ten. This chain links TRBV27 with TRBJ2-7; unclear D gene. This TCR was sampled from a woman aged 25 to 45 in good health and CMV-seronegative. Sequencing was performed on PBMCs. This CDR3 reads CATSPRRSQGPEQYF. DNA for the CDR3: TGTGCCACCTCACCCCGCAGGTCCCAAGGTCCCGAGCAGTACTTC.